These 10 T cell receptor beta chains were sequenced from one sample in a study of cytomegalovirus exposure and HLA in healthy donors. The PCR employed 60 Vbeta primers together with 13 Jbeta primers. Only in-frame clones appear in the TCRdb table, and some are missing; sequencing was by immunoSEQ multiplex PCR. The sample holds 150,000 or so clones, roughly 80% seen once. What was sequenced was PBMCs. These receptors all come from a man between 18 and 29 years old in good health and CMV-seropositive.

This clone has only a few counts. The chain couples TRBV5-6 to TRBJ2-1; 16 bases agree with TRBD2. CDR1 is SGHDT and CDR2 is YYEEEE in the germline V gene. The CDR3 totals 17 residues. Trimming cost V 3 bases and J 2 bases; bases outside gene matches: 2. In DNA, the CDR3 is TGTGCCAGCAGCTCCGGGACTAGCGGGAGGGCCTACAATGAGCAGTTCTTC. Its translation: CASSSGTSGRAYNEQFF.

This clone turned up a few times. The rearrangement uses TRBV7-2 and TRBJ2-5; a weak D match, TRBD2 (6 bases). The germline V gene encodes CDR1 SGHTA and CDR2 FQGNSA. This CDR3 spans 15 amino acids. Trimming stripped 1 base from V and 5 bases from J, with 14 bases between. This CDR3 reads CASSLDSGVAETQYF. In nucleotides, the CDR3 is TGTGCCAGCAGCTTAGACTCGGGGGTCGCGGAGACCCAGTACTTC.

CDR3 in DNA: TGCAGTGCTAGAAAGGGGGGGGCTTTCTTT. It is translated as CSARKGGAFF. The gene calls are TRBV20-1 and TRBJ1-1, with D possibly being TRBD1 (6 bases). Looked up from germline, CDR1 is DFQATT and CDR2 is SNEGSKA (reference sequence). The CDR3 contains 10 residues. Between the trimmed V and J ends, which lost 2 bases and 11 bases, there was a span of 9 bases.

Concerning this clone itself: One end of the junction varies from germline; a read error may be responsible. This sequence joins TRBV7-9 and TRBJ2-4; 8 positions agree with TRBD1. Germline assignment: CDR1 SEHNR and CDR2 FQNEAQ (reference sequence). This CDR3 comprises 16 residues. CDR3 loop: CSSSPFDVTGVNIQYF. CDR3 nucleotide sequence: TGTTCCAGCAGCCCGTTCGACGTGACAGGGGTTAACATTCAGTACTTC.

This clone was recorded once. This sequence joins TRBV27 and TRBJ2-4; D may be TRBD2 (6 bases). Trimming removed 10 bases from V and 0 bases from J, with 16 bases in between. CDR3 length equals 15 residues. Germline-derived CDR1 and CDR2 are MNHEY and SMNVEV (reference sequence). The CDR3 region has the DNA TGTGCCACCTCGCAGGGCGGGGTAGCCAAAAACATTCAGTACTTC. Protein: CATSQGGVAKNIQYF.

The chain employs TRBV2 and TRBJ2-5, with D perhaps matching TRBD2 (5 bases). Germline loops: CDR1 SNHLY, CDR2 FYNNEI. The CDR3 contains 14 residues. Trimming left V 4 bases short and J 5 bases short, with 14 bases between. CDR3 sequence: CASSADPPGETQYF. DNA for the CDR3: TGTGCCAGCAGTGCCGACCCGCCGGGGGAGACCCAGTACTTC. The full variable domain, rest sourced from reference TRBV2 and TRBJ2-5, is EPEVTQTPSHQVTQMGQEVILRCVPISNHLYFYWYRQILGQKVEFLVSFYNNEISEKSEIFDDQFSVERPDGSNFTLKIRSTKLEDSAMYFCASSADPPGETQYFGPGTRLLVL.

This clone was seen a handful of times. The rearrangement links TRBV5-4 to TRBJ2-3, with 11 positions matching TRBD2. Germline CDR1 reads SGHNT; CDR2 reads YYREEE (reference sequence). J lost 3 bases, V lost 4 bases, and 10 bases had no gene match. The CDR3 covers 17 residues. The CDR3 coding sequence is TGTGCCAGCAGCCCACCTCCGGGACTAGCGGAAACAGATACGCAGTATTTT. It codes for CASSPPPGLAETDTQYF.

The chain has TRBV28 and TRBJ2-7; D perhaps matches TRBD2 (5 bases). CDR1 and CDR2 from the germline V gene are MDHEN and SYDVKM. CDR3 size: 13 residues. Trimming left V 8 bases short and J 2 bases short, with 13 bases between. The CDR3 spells CASGLRVPYEQYF. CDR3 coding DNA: TGTGCCAGCGGCTTGAGGGTCCCCTACGAGCAGTACTTC.

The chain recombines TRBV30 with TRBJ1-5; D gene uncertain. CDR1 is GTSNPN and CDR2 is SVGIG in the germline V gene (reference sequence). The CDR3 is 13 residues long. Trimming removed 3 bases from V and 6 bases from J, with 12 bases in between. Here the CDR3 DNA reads TGTGCCTGGAGCGAACGGTCCGCTCAGCCCCAGCATTTT. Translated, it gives CAWSERSAQPQHF. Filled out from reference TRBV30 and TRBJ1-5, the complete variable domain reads SQTIHQWPATLVQPVGSPLSLECTVEGTSNPNLYWYRQAAGRGLQLLFYSVGIGQISSEVPQNLSASRPQDRQFILSSKKLLLSDSGFYLCAWSERSAQPQHFGDGTRLSIL.

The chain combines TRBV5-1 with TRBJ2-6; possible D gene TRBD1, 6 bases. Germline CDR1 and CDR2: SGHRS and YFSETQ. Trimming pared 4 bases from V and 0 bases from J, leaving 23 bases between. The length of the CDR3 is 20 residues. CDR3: CASSPGPVRGYSSGANVLTF. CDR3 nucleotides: TGCGCCAGCAGCCCGGGCCCCGTCAGGGGTTACAGCTCTGGGGCCAACGTCCTGACTTTC.